This T cell receptor (beta chain) emerged from a study of T-cell memory formation after mild COVID-19. Overall study: Largely donor-specific TCR clusters were found. The study, taken as a whole, reports: Clones that contracted clustered mainly in CM and EM if CD4+ and in EMRA if CD8+.

TCRdb reprocessed the 5' RACE reads with MiXCR, giving one entry per CDR3 protein. The data hold about 190,000 distinct CDR3 sequences, with 18% observed a single time. A remark on this clonotype: Its antigen remains unidentified.

CDR3 length equals 15 residues. Germline lookup yields CDR1 LGHDT and CDR2 YNNKEL (reference sequence). V gave up 5 bases and J gave up 10 bases; unmatched junction bases: 8. V gene TRBV3-1 combines with J gene TRBJ2-1; 13 nucleotides match TRBD2. The specimen sequenced was PBMCs or a T cell subset sorted from them (not recorded which). This receptor was obtained from an adult woman who had mild COVID-19 (a few samples of this study predate the infection). Cell type and time point are not known. CDR3 in amino acids: CASSTGTSGILEQFF. CDR3 coding DNA: TGTGCCAGCAGCACCGGGACTAGCGGGATATTAGAGCAGTTCTTC.